This T cell receptor beta chain was identified in a study of blood T cell repertoires in COVID-19. Overall study: Italy, Spain and the United States were the sources of the convalescent and acute COVID-19 samples. Sources were T cells, B-cell-depleted T cells, or PBMCs; the material itself was cDNA or gDNA.

The germline V gene encodes CDR1 SGDLS and CDR2 YYNGEE. Trimming removed 4 bases from V and 0 bases from J, with 11 bases in between. The CDR3 is 14 residues long. Study processing details: Estimation of nucleated cell counts was performed using reference gene primer amplification. Using immunoSEQ multiplex PCR, the repertoire was profiled, and TCRdb retains in-frame clones only, with some absent. V, J and clone size are taken as reported in that table, and D and trimming were inferred from the DNA itself. The sample comprises about 230,000 clones, around 83% of which are singletons, and 5% to 6% rests with the top ten.

Material for sequencing was peripheral blood. This chain uses TRBV9 with TRBJ2-7; no clear D. The sequence was obtained from a man older than 75 with acute or convalescent COVID-19. The DNA of the CDR3 is TGTGCCAGCAGCCCCGGTCGCCACTCCTACGAGCAGTACTTC. This gives the protein CASSPGRHSYEQYF.